The TCR beta chain under discussion was sequenced for a study of Ad26.COV2.S vaccination and SARS-CoV-2 variants. On the study more broadly: Once, or twice with 56 days between doses, Ad26.COV2.S was given intramuscularly.

This clone rates as medium-sized. Its antigen is not identified. This CDR3 comprises 16 residues. V lost 5 bases to trimming and J lost 0 bases, with 11 bases between them. Germline assignment: CDR1 LNHDA and CDR2 SQIVND (reference sequence). Here immunoSEQ multiplex PCR was the method, and the copy in TCRdb shows in-frame clones only, minus some. There are approximately 240,000 clones in the sample; 70% to 90% occur only once, and over 8.5% lies in the top ten. Treatment denoted: over 15 received Ad26.COV2.S at low or high dose, single or two shots; roughly five received placebo; per-sample allocation not given. The investigators took samples on day 63 after the first vaccine or placebo injection. Broader study findings: TCR breadth and depth estimates may have understated total T cell responses.

The gene calls are TRBV19 and TRBJ1-6; D remains ambiguous. The sequence was collected from a person between 18 and 59 years old who received the Ad26.COV2.S COVID-19 vaccine or a placebo. This specimen was peripheral blood, taken in a trial of Ad26.COV2.S vaccine versus placebo. The CDR3 here is CASSRAVSSYNSPLHF. The CDR3 DNA sequence: TGTGCCAGTAGTCGGGCGGTGAGCTCCTATAATTCACCCCTCCACTTT.